Below, 9 T cell receptor beta chains from the same sample are listed, as sequenced in a study of cytomegalovirus exposure and HLA in healthy donors. The study ran its PCR with 60 Vbeta and 13 Jbeta primers. The repertoire was sequenced with immunoSEQ multiplex PCR; TCRdb's copy has only in-frame clones and lacks some. The sample is made up of about 200,000 clones, and the top ten hold 0.9% to 1.4% of it. The material sequenced was PBMCs. These receptors were taken from a girl aged 2-10 years in good health and CMV-seropositive.

The chain is built from TRBV27 and TRBJ1-1; a weak D match, TRBD1 (5 bases). V shed 7 bases and J shed 12 bases, with 15 bases lying between them. This CDR3 spans 11 amino acids. CDR1 MNHEY and CDR2 SMNVEV come from the germline V gene (reference sequence). The CDR3 DNA reads as TGTGCCAGCATTGGGGGACTACGGTCTTTCTTT. It codes for CASIGGLRSFF.

The V call is TRBV6-1, the J call TRBJ1-1, with 7 bases aligning to TRBD1. The CDR3 is 12 amino acids. In germline, CDR1 is MNHNS, CDR2 SASEGT. Trimming cost V 11 bases and J 7 bases; bases outside gene matches: 10. The CDR3 spells CAGRQGRLEAFF. The CDR3 DNA reads TGTGCCGGTCGACAGGGACGTCTTGAAGCTTTCTTT.

The chain has TRBV27 and TRBJ2-7, with D perhaps TRBD1 (6 bases). The CDR3 sequence is 13 residues long. Germline V gene lookup returns CDR1 MNHEY and CDR2 SMNVEV (reference sequence). As DNA, the CDR3 is TGTGCGACAGGCCCCCGGGACACCGACGAGCAGTACTTC. This translates into CATGPRDTDEQYF.

The chain recombines TRBV7-6 with TRBJ2-7; TRBD1 aligns across 7 bases. V lost 3 bases and J lost 3; bases outside the gene matches: 5. The CDR3 covers 14 residues. Germline V gene lookup returns CDR1 SGHVS and CDR2 FNYEAQ. Here the CDR3 reads CASSLTGQYYEQYF. Written as DNA, the CDR3 is TGTGCCAGCAGCTTGACAGGGCAATACTACGAGCAGTACTTC.

This rearrangement joins TRBV11-2 to TRBJ2-1; TRBD2 matches at 7 bases. Germline CDR1 SGHAT, CDR2 FQNNGV. V was pared by 2 bases and J by 6 bases, with 4 bases of the junction left unmatched. The CDR3 is 14 amino acids. The CDR3: CASSLTSAPNEQFF. The CDR3, as DNA: TGTGCCAGCAGCTTAACTAGCGCGCCCAATGAGCAGTTCTTC.

V and J are TRBV4-1 and TRBJ2-1; 14 bases are shared with TRBD2. J lost 5 bases, V lost 0 bases, and 9 bases had no gene match. This CDR3 spans 19 amino acids. CDR1 MGHRA and CDR2 YSYEKL come from the germline V gene. CDR3 residues: CASSQDATSGRAPDNEQFF. The CDR3 bases are TGCGCCAGCAGCCAAGATGCGACTAGCGGGAGGGCACCAGACAATGAGCAGTTCTTC.

The V call is TRBV18, the J call TRBJ2-5; weak D call: TRBD1 (7 bases). This CDR3 has 16 amino acids. In germline, CDR1 is KGHSH, CDR2 LQKENI. V lost 5 bases and J 0 bases, leaving 16 bases between the germline ends. CDR3 sequence (DNA): TGTGCCAGCTCAGGTTGGTCCAGGGGGGACCAAGAGACCCAGTACTTC. It specifies CASSGWSRGDQETQYF.

Regarding this clone: Relative to the germline gene, one junction end is altered; a read error may explain this. V usage is TRBV15 and J usage is TRBJ2-7, with TRBD2 matching 12 bases. There are 16 residues in the CDR3. Looked up from germline, CDR1 is LNHNV and CDR2 is YYDKDF (reference sequence). CDR3 residues: CATSRGIVGLAGFFDF. Written as DNA, the CDR3 is TGTGCCACCAGCAGAGGTATAGTCGGACTAGCGGGGTTCTTCGACTTC.

The V call is TRBV19, the J call TRBJ1-5, with 9 positions matching TRBD1. The CDR3 extends over 16 amino acids. Germline values: CDR1 LNHDA, CDR2 SQIVND (reference sequence). The trim removed 3 bases at V and 5 bases at J, leaving 8 bases unmatched. CDR3 nucleotide sequence: TGTGCCAGTAGTATTTTTCCGACAGGGGGTCATCAGCCCCAGCATTTT. This sequence encodes CASSIFPTGGHQPQHF. Using reference TRBV19 and TRBJ1-5 for the parts outside the CDR3, the full variable domain is DGGITQSPKYLFRKEGQNVTLSCEQNLNHDAMYWYRQDPGQGLRLIYYSQIVNDFQKGDIAEGYSVSREKKESFPLTVTSAQKNPTAFYLCASSIFPTGGHQPQHFGDGTRLSIL.